This T cell receptor beta chain came from a study of TIL therapy for anti-PD-1-resistant metastatic lung cancer. Specified time point: pre-treatment sample, taken before nivolumab and TIL therapy. The immunoSEQ assay was v3. The protocol was immunoSEQ multiplex PCR, while the TCRdb copy is restricted to in-frame clones and leaves out a portion. Seen here are more than 9,500 clones, about 80% observed once, and the top ten hold 10%. This CDR3 spans 14 amino acids. V lost 2 bases and J lost 4, with 12 bases in between. Germline V gene data show CDR1 as KGHSH and CDR2 as LQKENI. This receptor was obtained from a person aged 25 to 85 with non-small cell lung cancer. The material sequenced was blood, taken at baseline. This chain links TRBV18 with TRBJ2-7; D is uncertain. CDR3 sequence (DNA): TGTGCCAGCTCACCAGGGTCCCCTTTTTACGAGCAGTACTTC. This codes for CASSPGSPFYEQYF.